This T cell receptor (beta chain) was identified during a study of cytomegalovirus exposure and HLA in healthy donors. Study overall: An earlier analysis identified approximately 110 million unique TCR beta sequences in some 180 million T cells. From HLA-typed donors, an early data release held around 80 million unique TCRs.

PCR amplification relied on 60 Vbeta primers (plus 13 Jbeta primers). Only in-frame clones appear in the TCRdb table, and some are missing; sequencing was by immunoSEQ multiplex PCR. The sample data list 85,000 or so clones. Notes on this clone: Its antigen is as yet unknown.

This CDR3 has 13 amino acids. V dropped 1 base and J dropped 4 bases, with 5 bases sitting between them. CDR1 GTSNPN and CDR2 SVGIG come from the germline V gene (reference sequence). Study-level points and caveats: Generally TCR sequences proved uncommon, though certain public TCRs appeared in numerous donors. Previous analysis showed most TCR beta V segments were productive about 90% or about 30% of the time.

The sample taken for sequencing was PBMCs. The chain has TRBV30 and TRBJ1-6; D is uncertain. The TCR sequence derives from a woman under 40 in good health and CMV-seronegative. DNA for the CDR3: TGTGCCTGGAGTGCAGAATATAATTCACCCCTCCACTTT. It is translated as CAWSAEYNSPLHF.